This T cell receptor (beta chain) was captured in a study of CD8 T cells in ankylosing spondylitis. In making TCR beta libraries, quantitative 5'-RACE with molecular barcodes was used. One entry per CDR3 protein, called by TCRdb with MiXCR from the 5' RACE reads. The sample carries 250,000 or so distinct CDR3 sequences, about a sixth recorded once. Study-level results: Reportedly, matched ankylosing spondylitis synovial fluid was significantly enriched for disease-linked clones.

CDR3 length: 17 residues. V dropped 1 base and J dropped 4 bases, with 16 bases sitting between them. The germline CDR1 and CDR2 sequences are LNHNV and YYDKDF (reference sequence). As for this clonotype: The antigen remains undetermined.

The V call is TRBV15, the J call TRBJ2-2; perhaps TRBD2 as D (5 bases). This TCR derives from a male donor with ankylosing spondylitis or in good health (not recorded which). Input material: blood, either unsorted or a sorted T cell fraction (not recorded which). In DNA, the CDR3 is TGTGCCACCAGCAGAGGGTTAGACCTCCGGGGCACCGGGGAGCTGTTTTTT. Translation: CATSRGLDLRGTGELFF.